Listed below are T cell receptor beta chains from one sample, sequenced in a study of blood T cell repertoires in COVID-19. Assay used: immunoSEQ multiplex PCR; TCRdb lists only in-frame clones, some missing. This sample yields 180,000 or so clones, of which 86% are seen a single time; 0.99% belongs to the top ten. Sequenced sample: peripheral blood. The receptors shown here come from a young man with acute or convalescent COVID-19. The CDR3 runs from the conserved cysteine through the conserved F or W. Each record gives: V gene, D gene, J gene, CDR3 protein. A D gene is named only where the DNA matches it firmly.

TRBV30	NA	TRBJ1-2	CASSNYGYTF
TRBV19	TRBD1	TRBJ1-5	CATQGQGSQPQHF
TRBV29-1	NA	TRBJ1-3	CSVEGAPGNTIYF
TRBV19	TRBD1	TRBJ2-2	CASTDRVTPGELFF
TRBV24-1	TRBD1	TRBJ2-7	CATSDSWTGGSEQYF
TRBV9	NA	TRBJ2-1	CASSAEAWGVNEQFF
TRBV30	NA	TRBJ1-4	CAWSPGHRLGQFGEKLFF
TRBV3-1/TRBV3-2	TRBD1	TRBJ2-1	CASSLRTGPYNEQFF
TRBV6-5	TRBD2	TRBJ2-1	CASSSLGTSYEQFF
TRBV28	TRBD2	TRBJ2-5	CASSLFRGTTRAQYF
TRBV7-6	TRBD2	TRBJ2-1	CASSIWISSGGADEQFF
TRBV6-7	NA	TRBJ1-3	CASSELRGARNTIYF
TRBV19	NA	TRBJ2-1	CASQAEMDNEQFF
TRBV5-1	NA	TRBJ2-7	CASSPRGQAPFSYEQYF
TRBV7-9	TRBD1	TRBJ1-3	CASSDLQGAGGNTIYF
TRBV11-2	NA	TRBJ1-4	CASSLDRGRIEKLFF
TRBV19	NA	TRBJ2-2	CASRSTGTGELFF
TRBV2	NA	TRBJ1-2	CASSEASGPYGYTF
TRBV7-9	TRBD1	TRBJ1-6	CASSFFRTGGPYNSPLHF